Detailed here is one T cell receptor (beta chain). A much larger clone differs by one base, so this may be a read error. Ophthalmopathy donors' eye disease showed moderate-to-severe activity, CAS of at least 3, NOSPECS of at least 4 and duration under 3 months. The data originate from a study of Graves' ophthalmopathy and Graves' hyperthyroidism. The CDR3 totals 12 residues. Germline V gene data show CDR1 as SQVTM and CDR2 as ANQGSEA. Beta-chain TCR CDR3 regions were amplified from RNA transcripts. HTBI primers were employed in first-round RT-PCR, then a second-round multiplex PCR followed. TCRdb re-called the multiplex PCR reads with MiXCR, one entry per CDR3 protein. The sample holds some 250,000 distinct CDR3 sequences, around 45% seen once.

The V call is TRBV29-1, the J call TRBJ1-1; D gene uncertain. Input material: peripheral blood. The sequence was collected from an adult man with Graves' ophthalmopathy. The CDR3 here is CSAEGRSTEAFF. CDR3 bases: TGCAGCGCTGAAGGACGGAGCACTGAAGCTTTCTTT.